Shown below are 14 T cell receptor beta chains from a single sample sequenced in a study of OX40 agonist ivuxolimab in advanced cancers. Clones were read by immunoSEQ multiplex PCR, and TCRdb kept only the in-frame ones, dropping some. Seen here are just under 65,000 clones, around 87% observed once, and the top ten hold 10% to 11%. The source material was CD4+ or CD8+ T cells sorted from blood, sampled in a trial of the OX40 agonist ivuxolimab. The receptors derive from an adult with an advanced solid tumor such as melanoma, head and neck, liver or kidney cancer.

The chain combines TRBV9 with TRBJ2-1; TRBD1 aligns across 12 bases. The CDR3 is 15 amino acids. The V and J ends lost 3 bases and 7 bases, in that order; junction bases with no gene match: 5. Germline V gives CDR1 SGDLS, CDR2 YYNGEE. In DNA form, the CDR3 reads TGTGCCAGCAGCGGGGGACAGGGGGCTCGTAATGAGCAGTTCTTC. Its translation: CASSGGQGARNEQFF.

The chain has TRBV28 and TRBJ1-2; TRBD1 agrees at 7 bases. CDR1 and CDR2 (germline): MDHEN, SYDVKM. The CDR3 has 13 amino acids. V was pared by 4 bases and J by 2 bases, with 1 base of the junction left unmatched. CDR3 residues: CASSSQGNYGYTF. For the CDR3, the DNA is TGTGCCAGCAGTTCACAGGGGAACTATGGCTACACCTTC.

V gene TRBV16 combines with J gene TRBJ1-4; 7 nucleotides match TRBD1. CDR3 length: 16 amino acids. Trimming took 6 bases from V and 0 from J; bases not matched to a gene: 7. The V gene's germline CDR1 is KGHSY and CDR2 FQNENV. CDR3 nucleotide sequence: TGTGCCAGCAGACAGGGGCGCCCCGCAACTAATGAAAAACTGTTTTTT. Translation: CASRQGRPATNEKLFF.

The gene calls are TRBV2 and TRBJ2-7; D might be TRBD1 or TRBD2, each matching 5 bases. This CDR3 has 14 residues. Germline CDR1 SNHLY, CDR2 FYNNEI. Trimming shortened V by 6 bases and J by 4 bases, and 16 bases separated the two germline ends. The CDR3 loop reads CASRSPGRRYEQYF. The CDR3 nucleotides read TGTGCCAGCAGATCACCGGGACGGAGATACGAGCAGTACTTC. Using reference TRBV2 and TRBJ2-7 for the parts outside the CDR3, the full variable domain is EPEVTQTPSHQVTQMGQEVILRCVPISNHLYFYWYRQILGQKVEFLVSFYNNEISEKSEIFDDQFSVERPDGSNFTLKIRSTKLEDSAMYFCASRSPGRRYEQYFGPGTRLTVT.

The chain links TRBV5-1 to TRBJ1-4, with D possibly TRBD1 on 5 matching bases. Trimming left V 4 bases short and J 8 bases short, with 18 bases between. The CDR3 is 15 residues long. Germline V gene lookup returns CDR1 SGHRS and CDR2 YFSETQ. Written as DNA, the CDR3 is TGCGCCAGCAGCCCGGCGTGGGGGATGGGAGAAAAACTGTTTTTT. Protein: CASSPAWGMGEKLFF. Full variable domain (rest looked up from reference TRBV5-1 and TRBJ1-4): KAGVTQTPRYLIKTRGQQVTLSCSPISGHRSVSWYQQTPGQGLQFLFEYFSETQRNKGNFPGRFSGRQFSNSRSEMNVSTLELGDSALYLCASSPAWGMGEKLFFGSGTQLSVL.

DNA of the CDR3: TGCAGCGTTGACCCCGGACCAGATACGCAGTATTTT. Translation gives CSVDPGPDTQYF. The chain uses TRBV29-1 and TRBJ2-3; D gene ambiguous. Germline values: CDR1 SQVTM, CDR2 ANQGSEA. V lost 3 bases, J lost 4 bases, and 8 bases lay in between. The CDR3 contains 12 residues.

The V call is TRBV7-9, the J call TRBJ2-1, with D perhaps matching TRBD2 (6 bases). This CDR3 has 17 amino acids. The germline gives CDR1 SEHNR, CDR2 FQNEAQ (reference sequence). The V end lost 5 bases, the J end lost 3 bases, and 20 bases lay between the germline ends. The CDR3 nucleotides are TGTGCCAGCAGCCCCCGGAGGGTTAGCGGTATCTACAATGAGCAGTTCTTC. Its protein is CASSPRRVSGIYNEQFF.

This clone was recorded a few times. The V call is TRBV5-1, the J call TRBJ2-5, with 7 bases that match TRBD1. Germline V gives CDR1 SGHRS, CDR2 YFSETQ. CDR3 length: 15 amino acids. V shed 6 bases and J 4 bases; nucleotides not matched to a gene: 12. CDR3 protein: CASNQNPTGTETQYF. Here the CDR3 DNA reads TGCGCCAGCAATCAAAATCCGACAGGGACAGAGACCCAGTACTTC.

V is TRBV25-1 and J is TRBJ2-1, with 10 bases identical to TRBD2. The CDR3 runs to 14 residues. V shed 5 bases and J 7 bases; nucleotides not matched to a gene: 5. The germline CDR1 and CDR2 sequences are MGHDK and SYGVNS. CDR3 nucleotides: TGTGCCAGCAGTATCGCTAGCGGGAGTAATGAGCAGTTCTTC. This encodes CASSIASGSNEQFF.

The V gene is TRBV19, the J gene TRBJ1-5, with D possibly matching TRBD1 (5 bases). Germline CDR1 is LNHDA and CDR2 is SQIVND (reference sequence). This CDR3 is 16 amino acids long. Deletions cut 6 bases from V and 0 bases from J, with 15 bases between. The CDR3 reads CASRSSGLYSNQPQHF. In nucleotides, the CDR3 is TGTGCCAGTAGATCCTCGGGGCTTTATAGCAATCAGCCCCAGCATTTT.

V is TRBV6-5 and J is TRBJ2-1; 12 nucleotides match TRBD2. The germline gives CDR1 MNHEY, CDR2 SVGAGI. The V segment lost 2 bases and the J segment 8 bases; nucleotides outside the gene matches: 4. The CDR3 covers 15 residues. The CDR3 protein is CASSYIRTSGDEQFF. The CDR3 DNA reads as TGTGCCAGCAGTTACATCAGGACTAGCGGGGATGAGCAGTTCTTC.

This clone was observed a single time. J is TRBJ2-4 and V is TRBV19; maybe TRBD1 (6 bases). V lost 5 bases and J 0 bases, leaving 14 bases between the germline ends. The CDR3 runs 16 residues. CDR1 LNHDA and CDR2 SQIVND come from the germline V gene (reference sequence). CDR3 nucleotides: TGTGCCAGTAGTTCCTTCGGACAGAGAGCCAAAAACATTCAGTACTTC. Translated: CASSSFGQRAKNIQYF.

The genes are TRBV5-1 and TRBJ2-5; tentatively, D is TRBD1 (5 bases). The CDR3 consists of 12 residues. V was clipped by 0 bases and J by 5 bases, with 5 bases between them. CDR1 and CDR2 from the germline V gene are SGHRS and YFSETQ. This CDR3 reads CASSLEGETQYF. The DNA for the CDR3 is TGCGCCAGCAGCTTGGAGGGGGAGACCCAGTACTTC.

This sequence joins TRBV7-2 and TRBJ2-3; tentatively, D is TRBD1 (5 bases). This CDR3 has 13 amino acids. V lost 3 bases to trimming and J lost 7 bases, with 11 bases between them. Looked up from germline, CDR1 is SGHTA and CDR2 is FQGNSA. CDR3 sequence (DNA): TGTGCCAGCAGCTTGGGGCTCCTTTATACGCAGTATTTT. Protein sequence: CASSLGLLYTQYF.